This T cell receptor (beta chain) stems from a study of T cell changes during pregnancy in multiple sclerosis. Using immunoSEQ multiplex PCR, the repertoire was profiled, and TCRdb retains in-frame clones only, with some absent. The sample includes about 76,000 clones, roughly 93% of them seen just once. The sequenced sample was peripheral blood, obtained in the second trimester of pregnancy. This sequence originates from a female donor with multiple sclerosis, enrolled in a pregnancy study.

CDR3 residues: CASSQIGGTDTQYF. The DNA for the CDR3 is TGTGCCAGCAGCCAGATCGGGGGCACAGATACGCAGTATTTT. This chain connects TRBV4-2 to TRBJ2-3; a possible D gene is TRBD2 (5 bases). The CDR3 is made up of 14 amino acids. Germline loops: CDR1 LGHNA, CDR2 YNFKEQ. Trimming took 3 bases from V and 1 from J, leaving 8 bases between them.